What follows are 19 T cell receptor beta chains derived from one specimen sequenced in a study of blood T cell repertoires in COVID-19. Sequenced by immunoSEQ multiplex PCR; TCRdb stores in-frame clones only, minus some. Counted here are fewer than 80,000 clones, 88% occurring once; the ten biggest clones make up roughly 19%. The sample consisted of peripheral blood. These receptors were collected from a human donor in a cohort sampled during active COVID-19.

This chain uses TRBV5-6 with TRBJ2-5; 7 bases map to TRBD1. The ends lost 0 bases at V and 4 bases at J; junction bases unmatched: 0. CDR1 SGHDT and CDR2 YYEEEE come from the germline V gene. This CDR3 contains 13 residues. CDR3 nucleotide sequence: TGTGCCAGCAGCTTGGGGACAGGAGAGACCCAGTACTTC. The encoded protein is CASSLGTGETQYF. The full variable domain, completed using reference TRBV5-6 and TRBJ2-5, is DAGVTQSPTHLIKTRGQQVTLRCSPKSGHDTVSWYQQALGQGPQFIFQYYEEEERQRGNFPDRFSGHQFPNYSSELNVNALLLGDSALYLCASSLGTGETQYFGPGTRLLVL.

The chain has TRBV10-3 and TRBJ1-6; maybe TRBD1 (5 bases). The CDR3 loop spans 13 amino acids. V dropped 9 bases and J dropped 7 bases, with 13 bases sitting between them. The germline gives CDR1 ENHRY, CDR2 SYGVKD. The DNA of the CDR3 is TGTGCCATTTCGACAGCCAGCAATTCACCCCTCCACTTT. As protein: CAISTASNSPLHF.

The rearrangement links TRBV29-1 to TRBJ2-5; D unresolved. This CDR3 region has 12 residues. V lost 4 bases, J lost 3 bases, and 9 bases lay in between. The germline gives CDR1 SQVTM, CDR2 ANQGSEA. The CDR3 region is CSVVRLEETQYF. The DNA for the CDR3 is TGCAGCGTTGTGCGCCTTGAAGAGACCCAGTACTTC. Looking up the rest from reference TRBV29-1 and TRBJ2-5 gives the full variable domain: SAVISQKPSRDICQRGTSLTIQCQVDSQVTMMFWYRQQPGQSLTLIATANQGSEATYESGFVIDKFPISRPNLTFSTLTVSNMSPEDSSIYLCSVVRLEETQYFGPGTRLLVL.

A few counts support this clone. The chain employs TRBV2 and TRBJ2-5, with a weak D call TRBD1 (7 bases). V was clipped by 6 bases and J by 2 bases, with 16 bases between them. This CDR3 contains 15 residues. Germline V lookup: CDR1 SNHLY, CDR2 FYNNEI. The CDR3 sequence: CASRGNRGLQETQYF. CDR3 DNA: TGTGCCAGCAGGGGTAACAGGGGACTGCAAGAGACCCAGTACTTC.

V usage is TRBV5-1 and J usage is TRBJ2-3, with D possibly matching TRBD2 (5 bases). Trimming shortened V by 5 bases and J by 0 bases, and 16 bases separated the two germline ends. Germline values: CDR1 SGHRS, CDR2 YFSETQ. The CDR3 spans 16 residues. The CDR3: CASSWRGQPSTDTQYF. CDR3 DNA sequence: TGCGCCAGCAGTTGGCGCGGGCAGCCGAGCACAGATACGCAGTATTTT.

This clone has only one observation. The rearrangement joins TRBV25-1 to TRBJ1-3; 8 bases are a match to TRBD1. J gave up 0 bases and V 4 bases, and 2 bases lay outside the gene matches. The CDR3 spans 15 residues. Germline V gene sequence: CDR1 MGHDK, CDR2 SYGVNS. The CDR3 here is CASSVTGGSGNTIYF. CDR3 coding DNA: TGTGCCAGCAGTGTTACAGGGGGCTCTGGAAACACCATATATTTT.

The chain recombines TRBV19 with TRBJ1-5; 7 bases align to TRBD1. The CDR3 extends over 14 amino acids. The germline V gene has CDR1 LNHDA and CDR2 SQIVND (reference sequence). Trimming cost V 2 bases and J 6 bases; bases outside gene matches: 4. The CDR3 loop is CASSIRQGSQPQHF. CDR3 nucleotide sequence: TGTGCCAGTAGTATAAGACAGGGTAGTCAGCCCCAGCATTTT.

The chain is built from TRBV11-2 and TRBJ2-7; D perhaps matches TRBD2 (6 bases). V lost 1 base to trimming and J lost 2 bases, with 6 bases between them. The germline CDR1 and CDR2 sequences are SGHAT and FQNNGV. This CDR3 is 13 amino acids long. The CDR3 loop is CASSLGLAYEQYF. In nucleotides, the CDR3 is TGTGCCAGCAGCTTAGGACTAGCCTACGAGCAGTACTTC.

This clone occurred once. The chain is built from TRBV7-6 and TRBJ2-1; 9 nucleotides agree with TRBD2. Germline lookup yields CDR1 SGHVS and CDR2 FNYEAQ. The length of the CDR3 is 15 residues. Germline trimming cut 5 bases from V and 10 bases from J; bases unmatched to any gene: 12. CDR3 nucleotide sequence: TGTGCCAGCAGCCCTCGGACTAGCGAGGGGGGCGAGCAGTTCTTC. This gives the protein CASSPRTSEGGEQFF.

V and J are TRBV11-3 and TRBJ2-4, with D perhaps matching TRBD1 (5 bases). V was pared by 4 bases and J by 0 bases, with 19 bases between. Germline CDR1 and CDR2: SGHNT and YENEEA. The CDR3 runs 18 residues. The CDR3 protein is CASSSYHQGFVAKNIQYF. The CDR3 DNA reads TGTGCCAGCAGCTCGTACCATCAGGGCTTCGTAGCCAAAAACATTCAGTACTTC.

This chain's CDR3 is CASSPRLQREKSHEQYF. In nucleotides, the CDR3 is TGTGCCAGCAGTCCCCGCCTACAGCGGGAGAAATCCCACGAGCAGTACTTC. This sequence joins TRBV27 and TRBJ2-7; 8 bases align to TRBD2. V lost 5 bases to trimming and J lost 5 bases; unmatched junction nucleotides: 17. Germline assignment: CDR1 MNHEY and CDR2 SMNVEV (reference sequence). The CDR3 runs to 17 residues.

The CDR3 loop reads CASSDTFTDTQYF. In DNA form, the CDR3 reads TGTGCCAGTTCCGACACTTTCACAGATACGCAGTATTTT. The genes are TRBV19 and TRBJ2-3; D not resolved. V shed 8 bases and J shed 2 bases, with 11 bases lying between them. The CDR3 runs to 13 residues. Germline-derived CDR1 and CDR2 are LNHDA and SQIVND (reference sequence).

The V and J genes are TRBV6-6 and TRBJ1-2, with 7 positions matching TRBD1. CDR1 is MNHNY and CDR2 is SVGAGI in the germline V gene (reference sequence). V trimming: 4 bases; J trimming: 6 bases; junction bases outside the gene matches: 11. CDR3 length: 15 residues. CDR3 amino acids: CASSWETGQPDGYTF. CDR3 DNA: TGTGCCAGCAGTTGGGAAACGGGACAGCCGGATGGCTACACCTTC.

The J gene is TRBJ2-3, the V gene TRBV6-4; D remains ambiguous. CDR1 and CDR2 from the germline V gene are MRHNA and SNTAGT. This CDR3 has 14 residues. With 2 bases removed from V and 1 base from J, the gap between germline ends came to 7 bases. The chain's CDR3 is CASSDKTGTDTQYF. CDR3 bases: TGTGCCAGCAGTGACAAAACGGGCACAGATACGCAGTATTTT.

The chain is built from TRBV6-1 and TRBJ2-5; 10 bases match TRBD1. This CDR3 comprises 15 residues. V gave up 1 base and J gave up 4 bases; unmatched junction bases: 3. From germline, CDR1 is MNHNS and CDR2 SASEGT. The DNA for the CDR3 is TGTGCCAGCAGTGAAGGGACAGGGGGGAGAGAGACCCAGTACTTC. Protein sequence: CASSEGTGGRETQYF.

The chain combines TRBV4-2 with TRBJ2-7, with D possibly being TRBD2 (5 bases). With 0 bases removed from V and 3 bases from J, the gap between germline ends came to 12 bases. This CDR3 comprises 15 residues. Germline CDR1 LGHNA, CDR2 YNFKEQ. CDR3 in amino acids: CASSQDGASSYEQYF. CDR3 bases: TGTGCCAGCAGCCAAGACGGCGCTAGCAGCTACGAGCAGTACTTC.

V usage is TRBV5-1 and J usage is TRBJ2-5, with 8 bases aligning to TRBD2. Germline CDR1 reads SGHRS; CDR2 reads YFSETQ. The CDR3 is 17 residues long. V dropped 1 base and J dropped 2; count of bases not matched to a gene: 10. The chain's CDR3 is CASSLTMSGGGQETQYF. CDR3 DNA sequence: TGCGCCAGCAGCTTGACAATGAGCGGGGGCGGTCAAGAGACCCAGTACTTC.

The rearrangement uses TRBV5-1 and TRBJ2-2, with 10 bases aligning to TRBD1. From germline, CDR1 is SGHRS and CDR2 YFSETQ. The CDR3 runs to 16 residues. The junction had 8 bases not matched to a gene; V was cut back by 4 bases and J by 5 bases. This CDR3 reads CASSDRQGAGTGELFF. Written as DNA, the CDR3 is TGCGCCAGCAGCGATCGACAGGGGGCTGGGACCGGGGAGCTGTTTTTT.

In its sample, this clone was seen once. This chain links TRBV6-2 or TRBV6-3 with TRBJ2-7; 7 bases agree with TRBD2. V dropped 5 bases and J dropped 0; count of bases not matched to a gene: 4. The CDR3 totals 14 residues. The germline V gene encodes CDR1 MNHEY and CDR2 SVGEGT. CDR3: CASSPWTSSYEQYF. Written as DNA, the CDR3 is TGTGCCAGCAGTCCGTGGACTAGCTCCTACGAGCAGTACTTC.